The 18 T cell receptor beta chains presented below share a single source sample, sequenced in a study of shared clonotypes between healthy human individuals. Profiled with immunoSEQ multiplex PCR; TCRdb holds only in-frame clones, not every one. The sample includes a few million clones, around 95% of them seen just once. The sample taken for sequencing was naive CD4+ T cells sorted from blood. Documented subset: CD45RA+ positively selected. These receptors all stem from a man between 18 and 35 years old in good health.

The J gene is TRBJ1-4, the V gene TRBV5-8; D is uncertain. Looked up from germline, CDR1 is SGHTS and CDR2 is YDEGEE. This CDR3 spans 16 amino acids. V was shortened by 4 bases and J by 0 bases, with 13 bases between the two germline ends. CDR3 sequence reads: CASSTRTSATNEKLFF. The CDR3 nucleotides read TGTGCCAGCAGCACCCGTACATCCGCAACTAATGAAAAACTGTTTTTT.

CDR3 in amino acids: CASSTTETPRYGYTF. CDR3 nucleotides: TGTGCCAGCAGTACTACCGAGACGCCCAGATATGGCTACACCTTC. The chain uses TRBV6-5 and TRBJ1-2, with D unclear. Germline CDR1 MNHEY, CDR2 SVGAGI. The CDR3 extends over 15 amino acids. V was cut by 5 bases and J by 5 bases, with 18 bases left in between.

The chain uses TRBV6-6 and TRBJ1-2; TRBD1 is a possible D gene (5 bases). CDR1 MNHNY and CDR2 SVGAGI come from the germline V gene (reference sequence). V was trimmed by 0 bases and J by 6 bases, leaving 11 bases between them. CDR3 length equals 14 residues. The CDR3 sequence: CASSYSRQGDGYTF. The DNA for the CDR3 is TGTGCCAGCAGTTACTCGAGGCAGGGAGATGGCTACACCTTC.

This clone is a singleton in its sample. The V call is TRBV5-1, the J call TRBJ1-5, with D possibly being TRBD1 (6 bases). Germline values: CDR1 SGHRS, CDR2 YFSETQ. The CDR3 has 13 residues. The CDR3 DNA reads as TGCGGAGGGCGACAGGCCTACAATCAGCCCCAGCATTTT. Residues: CGGRQAYNQPQHF.

The chain links TRBV7-9 to TRBJ2-2; D call uncertain. This CDR3 has 15 residues. The ends were cut back, 2 bases at V and 1 base at J, with 8 bases in the middle. CDR1 SEHNR and CDR2 FQNEAQ come from the germline V gene (reference sequence). In nucleotides, the CDR3 is TGTGCCAGCAGCTTAAATATGGGGAACACCGGGGAGCTGTTTTTT. As protein: CASSLNMGNTGELFF.

The chain recombines TRBV2 with TRBJ2-7; 10 nucleotides line up with TRBD1. The CDR3 loop spans 14 amino acids. V dropped 5 bases and J dropped 3; count of bases not matched to a gene: 4. Germline V gene data show CDR1 as SNHLY and CDR2 as FYNNEI. This CDR3 is CASSSGTGVYEQYF. The DNA for the CDR3 is TGTGCCAGCAGTTCCGGGACAGGGGTCTACGAGCAGTACTTC.

V usage is TRBV5-1 and J usage is TRBJ1-4, with D perhaps TRBD1 (6 bases). The CDR3 has 14 amino acids. V dropped 3 bases and J dropped 7 bases, with 13 bases sitting between them. CDR1 is SGHRS, CDR2 YFSETQ, per germline. CDR3 coding DNA: TGCGCCAGCAGCTGGGACAATGGGGGTGAAAAACTGTTTTTT. Translating gives CASSWDNGGEKLFF. Filled out from reference TRBV5-1 and TRBJ1-4, the complete variable domain reads KAGVTQTPRYLIKTRGQQVTLSCSPISGHRSVSWYQQTPGQGLQFLFEYFSETQRNKGNFPGRFSGRQFSNSRSEMNVSTLELGDSALYLCASSWDNGGEKLFFGSGTQLSVL.

V gene TRBV2 combines with J gene TRBJ2-5; maybe TRBD2 (6 bases). Looked up from germline, CDR1 is SNHLY and CDR2 is FYNNEI. Trimming pared 6 bases from V and 5 bases from J, leaving 16 bases between. The CDR3 runs 14 residues. The CDR3: CASRLTGGGETQYF. The CDR3 region has the DNA TGTGCCAGCAGATTGACCGGGGGTGGCGAGACCCAGTACTTC.

V gene TRBV10-2 combines with J gene TRBJ2-5; the match to TRBD2 covers 11 bases. This CDR3 comprises 16 residues. The J segment lost 6 bases and the V segment lost 7 bases, leaving 13 bases of the junction unmatched. Per germline, CDR1 WSHSY and CDR2 SAAADI. CDR3 loop: CASTERVAGGLKTQYF. The CDR3 DNA reads as TGCGCCAGCACCGAGAGGGTAGCGGGGGGGTTAAAGACCCAGTACTTC.

V usage is TRBV6-5 and J usage is TRBJ2-3, with 9 positions matching TRBD2. The length of the CDR3 is 15 residues. The V and J ends lost 2 bases and 2 bases, in that order; junction bases with no gene match: 2. CDR1 is MNHEY, CDR2 SVGAGI, per germline. In DNA, the CDR3 is TGTGCCAGCAGTTACCTAGCGGGGAACACAGATACGCAGTATTTT. Translation: CASSYLAGNTDTQYF.

J is TRBJ2-5 and V is TRBV7-2; no definite D call. The germline V gene has CDR1 SGHTA and CDR2 FQGNSA. V dropped 1 base and J dropped 3 bases, with 6 bases sitting between them. The CDR3 extends over 13 amino acids. In DNA form, the CDR3 reads TGTGCCAGCAGCTTAGAGGTGAAAGAGACCCAGTACTTC. This encodes CASSLEVKETQYF.

The rearrangement uses TRBV4-1 and TRBJ1-4, with D perhaps TRBD1 (6 bases). Germline V gene sequence: CDR1 MGHRA, CDR2 YSYEKL. The V end was cut by 4 bases, the J end by 3 bases, with 12 bases between. CDR3 length: 15 residues. DNA for the CDR3: TGCGCCAGCAGCCGCCCCAGGGGTGCTAATGAAAAACTGTTTTTT. This encodes CASSRPRGANEKLFF.

The table lists this clone with a count of one. The chain uses TRBV29-1 and TRBJ2-7; D unclear. CDR3 length equals 12 residues. Between the trimmed V and J ends, which lost 4 bases and 2 bases, there was a span of 9 bases. The germline gives CDR1 SQVTM, CDR2 ANQGSEA. The CDR3 DNA follows: TGCAGCGTTGTTAAACAGACCTACGAGCAGTACTTC. Its translation is CSVVKQTYEQYF.

V usage is TRBV7-2 and J usage is TRBJ1-1; D possibly corresponds to TRBD1 (6 bases). Trimming left V 5 bases short and J 3 bases short, with 16 bases between. Germline loops: CDR1 SGHTA, CDR2 FQGNSA. The CDR3 spans 15 residues. This chain's CDR3 is CASSPGGLGDTEAFF. DNA for the CDR3: TGTGCCAGCAGCCCTGGGGGGCTCGGGGACACTGAAGCTTTCTTT.

The V and J genes are TRBV6-1 and TRBJ1-6; D might be TRBD1 (6 bases). Per germline, CDR1 MNHNS and CDR2 SASEGT. CDR3 length: 15 residues. The ends were cut back, 8 bases at V and 6 bases at J, with 17 bases in the middle. In DNA, the CDR3 is TGTGCCAGCTCGGGGGTCGGGACAAGTAATTCACCCCTCCACTTT. Encoded protein: CASSGVGTSNSPLHF.

This chain connects TRBV27 to TRBJ2-1, with D possibly matching TRBD1 (5 bases). The V and J ends lost 0 bases and 4 bases respectively, with 10 bases between them. Germline CDR1 and CDR2: MNHEY and SMNVEV (reference sequence). The CDR3 loop spans 15 amino acids. The CDR3 DNA reads TGTGCCAGCAGTTTATCATTTGACAGTTACAATGAGCAGTTCTTC. Its protein is CASSLSFDSYNEQFF.

The rearrangement links TRBV28 to TRBJ2-7; TRBD1 matches at 8 bases. J lost 3 bases, V lost 3 bases, and 4 bases had no gene match. Germline assignment: CDR1 MDHEN and CDR2 SYDVKM. This CDR3 is 14 amino acids long. CDR3 in amino acids: CASSLVQGGYEQYF. DNA of the CDR3: TGTGCCAGCAGTTTGGTACAGGGGGGCTACGAGCAGTACTTC.

The chain links TRBV11-3 to TRBJ2-7; D is possibly TRBD2 (6 bases). Trimming stripped 1 base from V and 3 bases from J, with 10 bases between. The CDR3 runs to 14 residues. Germline V gives CDR1 SGHNT, CDR2 YENEEA. CDR3 in amino acids: CASSLGGGSYEQYF. The CDR3 DNA is TGTGCCAGCAGCTTAGGTGGAGGGAGCTACGAGCAGTACTTC.